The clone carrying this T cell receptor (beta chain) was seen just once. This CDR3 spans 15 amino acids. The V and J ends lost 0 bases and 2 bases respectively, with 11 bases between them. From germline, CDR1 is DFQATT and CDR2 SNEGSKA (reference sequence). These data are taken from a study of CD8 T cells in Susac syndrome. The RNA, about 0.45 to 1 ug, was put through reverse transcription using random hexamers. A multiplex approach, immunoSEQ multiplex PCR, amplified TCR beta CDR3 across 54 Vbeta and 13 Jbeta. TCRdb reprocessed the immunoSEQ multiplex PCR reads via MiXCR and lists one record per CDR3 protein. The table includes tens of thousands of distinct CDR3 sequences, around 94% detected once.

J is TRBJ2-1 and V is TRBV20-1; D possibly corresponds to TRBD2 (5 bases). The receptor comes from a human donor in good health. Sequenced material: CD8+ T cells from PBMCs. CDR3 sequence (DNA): TGCAGTGCTAGAGACAGGACTGTCACCTACAATGAGCAGTTCTTC. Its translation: CSARDRTVTYNEQFF.